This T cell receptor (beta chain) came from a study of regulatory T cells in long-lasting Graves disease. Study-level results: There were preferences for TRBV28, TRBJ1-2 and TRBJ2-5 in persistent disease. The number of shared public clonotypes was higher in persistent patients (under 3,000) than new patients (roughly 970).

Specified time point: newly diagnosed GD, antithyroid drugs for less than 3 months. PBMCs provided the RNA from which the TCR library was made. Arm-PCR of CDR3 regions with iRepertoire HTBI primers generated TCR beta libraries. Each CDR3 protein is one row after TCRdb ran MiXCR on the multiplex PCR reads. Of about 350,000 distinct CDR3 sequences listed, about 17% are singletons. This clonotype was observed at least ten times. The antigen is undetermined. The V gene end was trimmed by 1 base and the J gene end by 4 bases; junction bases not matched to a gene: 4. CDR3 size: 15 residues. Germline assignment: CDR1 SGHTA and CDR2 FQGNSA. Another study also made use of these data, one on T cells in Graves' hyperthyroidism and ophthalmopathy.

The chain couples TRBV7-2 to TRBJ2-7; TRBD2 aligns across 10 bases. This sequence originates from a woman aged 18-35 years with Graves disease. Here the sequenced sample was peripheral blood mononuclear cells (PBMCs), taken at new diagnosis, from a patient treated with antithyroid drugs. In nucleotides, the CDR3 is TGTGCCAGCAGCTTAGTTCTAGCGGGGGAATACGAGCAGTACTTC. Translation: CASSLVLAGEYEQYF.